The present entry profiles one T cell receptor beta chain with its context. Its antigen is currently not known. Base qualities are missing; no much larger clone stands one base away. The immunoSEQ Assay, a bias-controlled multiplex PCR, was used to amplify TCRbeta CDR3 regions from genomic DNA. The study's own analysis went as follows. Nucleated cell counts per sample were estimated from amplification of reference gene primers within the assay. Sequence reads were collapsed and filtered to measure the absolute abundance of every unique TCRbeta CDR3 rearrangement. For each sample, productive Simpson clonality was calculated as the square root of Simpson's diversity index across productive rearrangements. TCRdb retrieved this table from immuneACCESS and kept in-frame rearrangements only. Not all clones are present; in checked studies, unresolved V genes account for under half, and no reason is known for the remainder. D and trimming come from the DNA, and the V and J calls and clone size come from that table. Here the sample has some 96,000 clones; approximately 87% occur a single time. Of the sample, roughly 13% is held by the ten largest clones.

This record belongs to a study of blood T cell repertoires in COVID-19 (TCRdb year 2020). Some background on the complete study: Collaborator samples came from the United States, Italy and Spain and covered acute and convalescent phases of COVID-19. The material from the prospective study consisted of cDNA or gDNA derived from T cells, B-cell-depleted T cells, or PBMCs. The dataset comprised deeply sampled blood TCRbeta repertoires from subjects exposed to, actively infected with, or recovered from COVID-19. A freely available public database, intended as a resource for researchers studying the immune response to SARS-CoV-2, is where the repertoires were released. Samples were obtained from the ongoing ImmuneRACE study (first 160 participants) and from over 1,000 subjects provided by 6 global collaborators. A de-identified subject ID, COVID-19 status, age in years and sex were almost always included in the sample metadata. HLA class I and class II types, where available, came from metadata supplied by the sample provider rather than from assay-based typing.

The paper as a whole reports these results and caveats: The quantity of clinical and demographic metadata differed by source and by participant and was supplied without curation.

Each collaborating institution followed its own protocols to collect whole blood in K2EDTA tubes. For TCRbeta analysis, collaborators shipped samples in one of three forms: frozen whole blood, isolated PBMCs, or DNA extracted from either of those sample types. CDR1 and CDR2 were assigned from the germline V gene as SGDLS and YYNGEE. Reading from cysteine to phenylalanine, the CDR3 counts 14 amino acids. Just CDR3 DNA is preserved here, 42 bases in frame from base 1. The junction shows trimming of 4 bases on V and 4 bases on J, and the gene matches do not reach 3 bases of it. The chain is encoded by TRBV9 joined to TRBJ1-4; 8 bases in the junction line up with TRBD1. Sequenced material: peripheral blood. The clonotype originates from a human donor in a cohort sampled during active COVID-19. The nucleotide sequence is TGTGCCAGCAGCCAGGGGGCAAGTAATGAAAAACTGTTTTTT. It codes for CASSQGASNEKLFF.